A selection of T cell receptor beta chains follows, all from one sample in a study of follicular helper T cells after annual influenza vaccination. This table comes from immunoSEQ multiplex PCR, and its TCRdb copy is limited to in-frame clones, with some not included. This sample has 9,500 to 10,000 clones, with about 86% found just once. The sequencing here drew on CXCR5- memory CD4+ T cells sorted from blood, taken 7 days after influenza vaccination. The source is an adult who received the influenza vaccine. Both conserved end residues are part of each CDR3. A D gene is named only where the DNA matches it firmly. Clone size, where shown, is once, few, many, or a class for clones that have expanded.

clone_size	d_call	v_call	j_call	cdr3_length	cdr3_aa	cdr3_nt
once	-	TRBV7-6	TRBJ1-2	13	CASSLNGNYGYTF	TGTGCCAGCAGCTTAAACGGAAACTATGGCTACACCTTC
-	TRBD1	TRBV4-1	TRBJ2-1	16	CASSREEGTGRNEQFF	TGCGCCAGCAGCCGGGAGGAGGGGACAGGACGCAATGAGCAGTTCTTC
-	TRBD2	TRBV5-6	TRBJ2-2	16	CASSLGSGGYTGELFF	TGTGCCAGCAGCTTGGGAAGCGGGGGCTACACCGGGGAGCTGTTTTTT
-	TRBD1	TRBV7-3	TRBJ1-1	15	CASSLTGTANTEAFF	TGTGCCAGCAGCTTAACCGGGACAGCGAACACTGAAGCTTTCTTT
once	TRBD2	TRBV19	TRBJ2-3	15	CASSIWSSGSDTQYF	TGTGCCAGTAGTATATGGTCTAGCGGGAGTGATACGCAGTATTTT
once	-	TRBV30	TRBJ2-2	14	CAERSRGNTGELFF	TGTGCGGAAAGGTCCAGGGGAAACACCGGGGAGCTGTTTTTT
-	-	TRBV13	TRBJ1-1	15	CASSIRRGANTEAFF	TGTGCCAGCAGCATCCGCAGGGGTGCGAACACTGAAGCTTTCTTT
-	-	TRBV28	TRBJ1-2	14	CASSFSIGGYGYTF	TGTGCCAGCAGTTTTTCAATTGGGGGATATGGCTACACCTTC
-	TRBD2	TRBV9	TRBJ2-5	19	CASSVGLGLAGGGAETQYF	TGTGCCAGCAGCGTAGGCCTCGGACTAGCGGGAGGGGGGGCAGAGACCCAGTACTTC
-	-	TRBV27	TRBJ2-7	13	CGTSRTVGYEQYF	TGTGGTACATCCCGGACAGTGGGCTACGAGCAGTACTTC
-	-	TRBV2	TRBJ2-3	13	CASSARLLRSQYF	TGTGCCAGCAGTGCGAGACTCCTCCGGTCGCAGTATTTT
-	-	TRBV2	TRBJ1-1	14	CASSDMGSNTEAFF	TGTGCCAGCAGTGATATGGGGTCGAACACTGAAGCTTTCTTT
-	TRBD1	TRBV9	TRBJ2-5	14	CASSRTGGEETQYF	TGTGCCAGCAGCAGGACAGGGGGCGAAGAGACCCAGTACTTC
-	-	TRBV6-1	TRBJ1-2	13	CASSGDSPYGYTF	TGTGCCAGCAGTGGCGACAGCCCTTATGGCTACACCTTC
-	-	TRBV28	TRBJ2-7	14	CASSSSPLWHEQYF	TGTGCCAGCAGTTCCTCCCCGCTTTGGCACGAGCAGTACTTC
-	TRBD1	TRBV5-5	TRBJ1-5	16	CASSARDRGSGQPQHF	TGTGCCAGCAGCGCCCGGGACAGGGGGTCAGGGCAGCCCCAGCATTTT
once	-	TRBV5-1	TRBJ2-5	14	CASSLAQSRETQYF	TGCGCCAGCAGCTTGGCCCAGAGTAGGGAGACCCAGTACTTC
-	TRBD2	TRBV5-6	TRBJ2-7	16	CASSFTASGRFYEQYF	TGTGCCAGCAGCTTTACCGCTAGCGGGAGGTTCTACGAGCAGTACTTC
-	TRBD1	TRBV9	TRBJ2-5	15	CASSLREGAGETQYF	TGTGCCAGCAGCCTAAGAGAGGGGGCCGGAGAGACCCAGTACTTC
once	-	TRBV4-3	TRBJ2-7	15	CASSQAQDTLHEQYF	TGCGCCAGCAGCCAAGCTCAGGACACTCTACACGAGCAGTACTTC
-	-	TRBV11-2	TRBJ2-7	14	CASSLWQSSYEQYF	TGTGCCAGCAGCTTGTGGCAGAGCTCCTACGAGCAGTACTTC
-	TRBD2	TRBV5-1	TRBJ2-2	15	CATTPLAWNTGELFF	TGCGCCACCACCCCACTAGCGTGGAACACCGGGGAGCTGTTTTTT
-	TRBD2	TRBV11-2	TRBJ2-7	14	CASSLELAGGEQYF	TGTGCCAGCAGCTTAGAACTAGCGGGAGGCGAGCAGTACTTC
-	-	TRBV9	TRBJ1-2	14	CASSALQGEGGYTF	TGTGCCAGCAGCGCTTTACAGGGCGAGGGGGGCTACACCTTC
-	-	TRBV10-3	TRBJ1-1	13	CANSAGLNTEAFF	TGTGCCAACTCTGCGGGGTTAAACACTGAAGCTTTCTTT
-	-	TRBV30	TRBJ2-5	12	CAWSVQQETQYF	TGTGCCTGGAGTGTACAGCAAGAGACCCAGTACTTC
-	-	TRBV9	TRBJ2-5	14	CASSRDALLRTQYF	TGTGCCAGCAGCAGGGACGCCCTCCTACGGACCCAGTACTTC
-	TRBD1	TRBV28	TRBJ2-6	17	CASGSGTGVPGANVLTF	TGTGCCAGCGGCTCCGGGACAGGGGTCCCTGGGGCCAACGTCCTGACTTTC
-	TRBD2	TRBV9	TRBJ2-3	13	CASSVATSDTQYF	TGTGCCAGCAGCGTAGCGACTAGCGATACGCAGTATTTT
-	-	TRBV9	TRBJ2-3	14	CASSARLGADTQYF	TGTGCCAGCAGCGCCCGCTTGGGCGCAGATACGCAGTATTTT
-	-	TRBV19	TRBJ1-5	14	CASSLDSSNQPQHF	TGTGCCAGTAGTTTGGACAGTAGCAATCAGCCCCAGCATTTT
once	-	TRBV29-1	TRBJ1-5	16	CSVDKGPVGYNQPQHF	TGCAGCGTGGATAAAGGGCCCGTTGGGTACAATCAGCCCCAGCATTTT
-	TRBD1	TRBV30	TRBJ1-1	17	CAWGTPGQGKGNTEAFF	TGTGCCTGGGGAACTCCGGGACAGGGGAAGGGGAACACTGAAGCTTTCTTT
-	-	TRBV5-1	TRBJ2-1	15	CASSSPGESYNEQFF	TGCGCCAGCAGCTCACCCGGGGAATCCTACAATGAGCAGTTCTTC
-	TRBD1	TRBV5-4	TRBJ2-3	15	CASSQRTGGPDTQYF	TGTGCCAGCAGCCAGCGGACAGGGGGCCCAGATACGCAGTATTTT
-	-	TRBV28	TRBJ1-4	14	CASSLVSTNEKLFF	TGTGCCAGCAGTTTAGTCTCAACTAATGAAAAACTGTTTTTT
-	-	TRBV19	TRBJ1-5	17	CASSSRTESRSNQPQHF	TGTGCCAGTAGTTCCCGGACAGAAAGTAGGAGCAATCAGCCCCAGCATTTT
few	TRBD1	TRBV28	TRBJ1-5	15	CASSPTGGRNQPQHF	TGTGCCAGCAGTCCGACAGGGGGTCGCAATCAGCCCCAGCATTTT
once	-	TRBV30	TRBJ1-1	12	CAWITGDNEAFF	TGTGCCTGGATTACCGGGGACAACGAAGCTTTCTTT
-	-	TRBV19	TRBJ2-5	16	CASSPTSTGRQETQYF	TGTGCCAGTAGTCCCACCTCAACAGGGAGACAAGAGACCCAGTACTTC
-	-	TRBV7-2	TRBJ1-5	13	CASSLGQNQPQHF	TGTGCCAGCAGCTTAGGACAGAATCAGCCCCAGCATTTT
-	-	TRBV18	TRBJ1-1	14	CASSGAGGGREAFF	TGTGCCAGCTCGGGGGCCGGAGGAGGGCGAGAAGCTTTCTTT
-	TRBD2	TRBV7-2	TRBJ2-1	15	CASSLGRLAVNEQFF	TGTGCCAGCAGCCTGGGGCGACTAGCGGTCAATGAGCAGTTCTTC